This T cell receptor beta chain is from a study of T cell repertoires in cytomegalovirus infection. Study-wide context: Recently identified HLA-C-restricted CMV epitopes were among the peptides used. Based on public TCR beta signatures, there were indications of CMV infection and of a matching HLA type.

Study findings and constraints: Dominating the ex vivo response were HLA-C-restricted CMV-specific TCR beta clonotypes.

A word on this clonotype: The antigen is undetermined. The junction departs from the called germline gene at one end, perhaps through a read error.

TCRdb analysed the reads with MiXCR anew, one entry per CDR3 protein. Here the sample spans approximately 990,000 distinct CDR3 sequences, 31% being singletons. The CDR3 runs to 15 residues. CDR1 is SGHDT, CDR2 YYEEEE, per germline. Sequences were derived from cultured CD8+ T cells from PBMCs, sampled from culture after CMV antigen stimulation. The J gene is TRBJ1-2, the V gene TRBV5-6; 10 positions match TRBD1. The source is a human donor in good health (CMV status not recorded). Some clones in this sample may be carry-over from other donors' samples. The CDR3 DNA reads TGTGCCAGCAGCGGGATGACAGGGGGCGGCTATGGCTACACCTTT. Residues: CASSGMTGGGYGYTF. The full variable domain, completed using reference TRBV5-6 and TRBJ1-2, is DAGVTQSPTHLIKTRGQQVTLRCSPKSGHDTVSWYQQALGQGPQFIFQYYEEEERQRGNFPDRFSGHQFPNYSSELNVNALLLGDSALYLCASSGMTGGGYGYTFGSGTRLTVV.